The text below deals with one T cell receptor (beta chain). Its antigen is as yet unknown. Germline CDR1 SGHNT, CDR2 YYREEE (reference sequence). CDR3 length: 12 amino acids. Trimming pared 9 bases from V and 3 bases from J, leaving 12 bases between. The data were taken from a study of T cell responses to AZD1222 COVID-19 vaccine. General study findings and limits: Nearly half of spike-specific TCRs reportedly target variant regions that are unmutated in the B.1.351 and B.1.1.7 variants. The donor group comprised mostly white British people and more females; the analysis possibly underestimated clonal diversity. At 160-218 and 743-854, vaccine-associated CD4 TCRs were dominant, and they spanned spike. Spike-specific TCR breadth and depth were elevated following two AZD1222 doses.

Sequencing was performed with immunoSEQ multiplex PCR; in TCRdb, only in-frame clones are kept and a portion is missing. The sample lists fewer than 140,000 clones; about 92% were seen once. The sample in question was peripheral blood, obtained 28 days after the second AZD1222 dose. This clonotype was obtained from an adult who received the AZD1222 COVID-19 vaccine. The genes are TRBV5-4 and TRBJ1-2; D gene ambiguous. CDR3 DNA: TGTGCCACCCTTTCTCCCCACTATGGCTACACCTTC. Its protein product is CATLSPHYGYTF.